Below are 32 T cell receptor beta chains sequenced from a single sample in a study of cytomegalovirus exposure and HLA in healthy donors. In the PCR, 60 Vbeta and 13 Jbeta primers were used. Only in-frame clones appear in the TCRdb table, and some are missing; sequencing was by immunoSEQ multiplex PCR. This sample has 150,000 to 200,000 clones, with approximately 80% found just once. The sample was PBMCs. The receptors shown here come from a middle-aged woman in good health and CMV-seronegative.

This chain links TRBV6-5 with TRBJ2-7, with TRBD1 identical over 7 bases. Germline CDR1 and CDR2: MNHEY and SVGAGI. The V gene end was trimmed by 5 bases and the J gene end by 1 base; junction bases not matched to a gene: 5. This CDR3 comprises 14 residues. DNA for the CDR3: TGTGCCAGCAGTGACCGGGACAGATCCTACGAGCAGTACTTC. It translates to CASSDRDRSYEQYF.

The genes are TRBV19 and TRBJ2-5; 7 bases fit TRBD1. Near its end, the DNA agrees better with TRBJ2-7, so the J call may be wrong. Germline V gene sequence: CDR1 LNHDA, CDR2 SQIVND (reference sequence). This CDR3 is 16 amino acids long. DNA of the CDR3: TGTGCCAGTAGTATAGGAGGGTCCAGGGGGAAGAACGAGCAGTACTTC. It is translated as CASSIGGSRGKNEQYF.

The CDR3 reads CASSSGANTEAFF. CDR3 in DNA: TGTGCCAGCAGTTCAGGGGCGAACACTGAAGCTTTCTTT. The V and J genes are TRBV28 and TRBJ1-1; a weak D match, TRBD1 (6 bases). There are 13 residues in the CDR3. Germline assignment: CDR1 MDHEN and CDR2 SYDVKM. Deletions cut 4 bases from V and 1 base from J, with 7 bases between.

The chain uses TRBV6-1 and TRBJ1-2, with 10 bases matching TRBD1. The germline CDR1 and CDR2 sequences are MNHNS and SASEGT. The CDR3 covers 15 residues. Trimming at V came to 3 bases and at J to 5 bases, leaving 6 bases not matched to a gene. The CDR3 loop reads CASSEQTGGGYGYTF. DNA of the CDR3: TGTGCCAGCAGTGAGCAGACAGGGGGCGGGTATGGCTACACCTTC.

The V and J genes are TRBV15 and TRBJ1-2; possibly TRBD1 for D (5 bases). The CDR3 length is 14 residues. In germline, CDR1 is LNHNV, CDR2 YYDKDF (reference sequence). V was pared by 0 bases and J by 6 bases, with 11 bases between. The CDR3 DNA reads TGTGCCACCAGCAGAGATTGGGGGGTTAATGGCTACACCTTC. It encodes CATSRDWGVNGYTF.

This chain links TRBV29-1 with TRBJ1-4; TRBD1 might be the D (6 bases). This CDR3 has 13 amino acids. Per germline, CDR1 SQVTM and CDR2 ANQGSEA. The V gene lost 3 bases and the J gene lost 5 bases, with 10 bases spanning the gap. CDR3 in amino acids: CSVDRGGNEKLFF. DNA for the CDR3: TGCAGCGTTGACAGGGGTGGGAATGAAAAACTGTTTTTT.

V usage is TRBV5-1 and J usage is TRBJ1-1, with D maybe TRBD1 (5 bases). This CDR3 spans 14 amino acids. Per the germline V gene, CDR1 is SGHRS and CDR2 is YFSETQ. Trimming removed 0 bases at V and 4 bases at J, with 10 bases between. The chain's CDR3 is CASSLEAGGTEAFF. CDR3 coding DNA: TGCGCCAGCAGCTTGGAGGCCGGGGGCACTGAAGCTTTCTTT.

This clone was found once. The chain couples TRBV7-9 to TRBJ2-7, with 11 nucleotides matching TRBD1. J was trimmed by 5 bases and V by 5 bases; bases with no gene match: 11. The CDR3 consists of 16 residues. Germline loops: CDR1 SEHNR, CDR2 FQNEAQ (reference sequence). The CDR3, as DNA: TGTGCCAGCAGCCAAGGGACAGGGGGGTTAAGCGACGAGCAGTACTTC. It codes for CASSQGTGGLSDEQYF.

The CDR3 sequence: CSARSSYEQYF. The DNA for the CDR3 is TGCAGTGCCCGGAGCTCCTACGAGCAGTACTTC. J is TRBJ2-7 and V is TRBV20-1; D ambiguous. The V gene's germline CDR1 is DFQATT and CDR2 SNEGSKA (reference sequence). This CDR3 has 11 residues. V lost 6 bases and J 0 bases, leaving 6 bases between the germline ends.

In its sample, this clone was seen a few times. The rearrangement links TRBV27 to TRBJ1-2; TRBD1 matches at 8 bases. CDR1 and CDR2 (germline): MNHEY, SMNVEV (reference sequence). The junction had 16 bases not matched to a gene; V was cut back by 3 bases and J by 4 bases. The CDR3 is 18 amino acids. Written as DNA, the CDR3 is TGTGCCAGCAGTTTCCAGATCCCGGACAGGGTGGGCTTCTATGGCTACACCTTC. Translating gives CASSFQIPDRVGFYGYTF.

The CDR3 DNA reads as TGTGCCAGCAGATCGACAGGGGCTTCCTATGGCTACACCTTC. This translates into CASRSTGASYGYTF. The chain is built from TRBV6-1 and TRBJ1-2; 8 positions agree with TRBD1. Germline CDR1 MNHNS, CDR2 SASEGT. This CDR3 is 14 amino acids long. Trimming cost V 6 bases and J 4 bases; bases outside gene matches: 7.

This clone is a singleton in its sample. V gene TRBV27 combines with J gene TRBJ1-6, with D perhaps TRBD1 (5 bases). The CDR3 runs to 14 residues. The V and J ends lost 8 bases and 7 bases respectively, with 15 bases between them. The germline gives CDR1 MNHEY, CDR2 SMNVEV (reference sequence). CDR3 amino acids: CASGSLAGNSPLHF. CDR3 DNA: TGTGCCAGCGGTAGCTTGGCAGGGAATTCACCCCTCCACTTT.

This clone was recorded a few times. The rearrangement links TRBV11-3 to TRBJ2-1, with TRBD2 matching over 10 bases. CDR1 and CDR2 from the germline V gene are SGHNT and YENEEA. The CDR3 covers 15 residues. V lost 4 bases to trimming and J lost 5 bases; unmatched junction nucleotides: 5. The CDR3 DNA reads TGTGCCAGCAGCTCACGGGGACTAGCGAACAATGAGCAGTTCTTC. Translation gives CASSSRGLANNEQFF.

The rearrangement links TRBV19 to TRBJ2-7; 12 nucleotides match TRBD2. CDR1 is LNHDA and CDR2 is SQIVND in the germline V gene (reference sequence). This CDR3 is 19 amino acids long. The junction had 13 bases not matched to a gene; V was cut back by 2 bases and J by 2 bases. CDR3 DNA sequence: TGTGCCAGTAGTATACGACGGACTAGCGGGAAAAGAGGGGCCTACGAGCAGTACGTC. This sequence encodes CASSIRRTSGKRGAYEQYV.

The chain is built from TRBV19 and TRBJ1-4; the D is unclear. Germline V gives CDR1 LNHDA, CDR2 SQIVND (reference sequence). The germline V and J ends were trimmed by 10 bases and 3 bases, with 12 bases remaining between them. The CDR3 length is 13 residues. CDR3 loop: CATETRANEKLFF. Written as DNA, the CDR3 is TGTGCCACCGAAACGAGGGCTAATGAAAAACTGTTTTTT.

The table lists this clone with a few counts. The rearrangement joins TRBV30 to TRBJ2-1; 10 bases agree with TRBD2. The CDR3 is 16 amino acids. Germline assignment: CDR1 GTSNPN and CDR2 SVGIG (reference sequence). Trimming at V came to 2 bases and at J to 4 bases, leaving 8 bases not matched to a gene. CDR3 residues: CAWSPGRTSGYNEQFF. In DNA, the CDR3 is TGTGCCTGGAGTCCGGGGCGGACTAGCGGTTACAATGAGCAGTTCTTC.

The chain uses TRBV19 and TRBJ2-3; 9 bases are a match to TRBD2. Germline V CDR1 and CDR2: LNHDA, SQIVND (reference sequence). The CDR3 contains 14 residues. The V gene end was trimmed by 5 bases and the J gene end by 4 bases; junction bases not matched to a gene: 4. In DNA, the CDR3 is TGTGCCAGTAGTTTGGGACTAGCAGCAGATACGCAGTATTTT. This codes for CASSLGLAADTQYF.

This clone was counted only a few times. The genes are TRBV2 and TRBJ2-3; perhaps TRBD2 as D (6 bases). Germline V gene lookup returns CDR1 SNHLY and CDR2 FYNNEI. This CDR3 is 13 amino acids long. Trimming pared 7 bases from V and 3 bases from J, leaving 11 bases between. As DNA, the CDR3 is TGTGCCAGCATGCGGGGTCTGACAGATACGCAGTATTTT. Amino acid sequence: CASMRGLTDTQYF.

Notes on this clone: A junction end diverges from the germline sequence, so it may reflect a read error. The rearrangement uses TRBV7-9 and TRBJ1-2; no firm D call. CDR3 length equals 11 residues. CDR1 is SEHNR, CDR2 FQNEAQ, per germline (reference sequence). The CDR3 reads CSSSLDGKDSF. The CDR3 bases are TGTTCCAGCAGCTTAGACGGGAAGGACTCCTTC.

The chain carries TRBV19 and TRBJ1-1; D might be TRBD1 (6 bases). V lost 6 bases, J lost 2 bases, and 13 bases lay in between. Germline CDR1 reads LNHDA; CDR2 reads SQIVND (reference sequence). This CDR3 spans 14 amino acids. The DNA for the CDR3 is TGTGCCAGTAGACGTGGACAGACAAACACTGAAGCTTTCTTT. It translates to CASRRGQTNTEAFF.

The genes are TRBV7-3 and TRBJ2-3; D perhaps matches TRBD2 (6 bases). The CDR3 length is 17 residues. V lost 2 bases and J lost 7, with 22 bases in between. Germline loops: CDR1 SGHTA, CDR2 FQGTGA. CDR3 sequence: CASSLRGGSGVSYTQYF. CDR3 sequence (DNA): TGTGCCAGCAGCTTACGGGGTGGTTCGGGAGTATCCTATACGCAGTATTTT.

The chain links TRBV7-8 to TRBJ2-5; weak D call: TRBD1 (6 bases). CDR3 length: 17 residues. The germline V and J ends were trimmed by 5 bases and 2 bases, with 21 bases remaining between them. Germline CDR1 and CDR2: SGHVS and FQNEAQ. The CDR3 nucleotides are TGTGCCAGCAGCAAGAGCCCCCGGGACACTATTCAAGAGACCCAGTACTTC. Amino acids: CASSKSPRDTIQETQYF.

The chain carries TRBV29-1 and TRBJ2-7; TRBD1 might be the D (6 bases). V was shortened by 6 bases and J by 2 bases, with 8 bases between the two germline ends. The CDR3 covers 11 residues. Germline values: CDR1 SQVTM, CDR2 ANQGSEA. The CDR3 reads CSVRGPYEQYF. CDR3 coding DNA: TGCAGCGTCAGGGGACCCTACGAGCAGTACTTC.

The chain is built from TRBV5-1 and TRBJ1-2; the D gene is possibly TRBD1 (5 bases). Germline CDR1 is SGHRS and CDR2 is YFSETQ. The CDR3 is 16 residues long. V lost 4 bases, J lost 0 bases, and 16 bases lay in between. This CDR3 reads CASSQDFAGSNYGYTF. The CDR3 nucleotides read TGCGCCAGCAGCCAAGATTTCGCAGGGTCTAACTATGGCTACACCTTC. Drawing the rest from reference TRBV5-1 and TRBJ1-2, the complete variable domain is KAGVTQTPRYLIKTRGQQVTLSCSPISGHRSVSWYQQTPGQGLQFLFEYFSETQRNKGNFPGRFSGRQFSNSRSEMNVSTLELGDSALYLCASSQDFAGSNYGYTFGSGTRLTVV.

The V gene is TRBV11-1, the J gene TRBJ1-1, with D hard to call. CDR3 length: 14 amino acids. Germline V gene data show CDR1 as SGHAT and CDR2 as FQDESV (reference sequence). Trimming left V 1 base short and J 4 bases short, with 10 bases between. CDR3 DNA sequence: TGTGCCAGCAGCTTAGAGCGGGGAGCCACTGAAGCTTTCTTT. It specifies CASSLERGATEAFF.

The chain joins TRBV29-1 to TRBJ2-3; 9 bases fit TRBD2. From germline, CDR1 is SQVTM and CDR2 ANQGSEA. CDR3 size: 14 residues. The J segment lost 1 base and the V segment lost 3 bases, leaving 2 bases of the junction unmatched. DNA for the CDR3: TGCAGCGTTGACCCTAGCGGGGGCACAGATACGCAGTATTTT. Protein sequence: CSVDPSGGTDTQYF.

The J gene is TRBJ1-5, the V gene TRBV7-2; 8 bases align to TRBD1. The ends lost 5 bases at V and 3 bases at J; junction bases unmatched: 9. This CDR3 has 16 amino acids. CDR1 is SGHTA, CDR2 FQGNSA, per germline. The CDR3 sequence is CASSPRTGLTNQPQHF. The CDR3 DNA follows: TGTGCCAGCAGCCCGAGGACAGGGCTTACCAATCAGCCCCAGCATTTT.

The chain employs TRBV6-5 and TRBJ1-1; the D is unclear. Germline loops: CDR1 MNHEY, CDR2 SVGAGI. The CDR3 totals 14 residues. Trimming pared 4 bases from V and 2 bases from J, leaving 11 bases between. DNA of the CDR3: TGTGCCAGCAGTTTCGCAGGCGATAACACTGAAGCTTTCTTT. Its protein product is CASSFAGDNTEAFF.

The genes are TRBV4-3 and TRBJ2-1; tentatively, D is TRBD2 (6 bases). V dropped 0 bases and J dropped 7 bases, with 16 bases sitting between them. Germline lookup yields CDR1 LGHNA and CDR2 YSLEER. The CDR3 extends over 16 amino acids. The CDR3 is CASSQDRRGWGNEQFF. The CDR3 DNA is TGCGCCAGCAGCCAAGATCGGCGGGGTTGGGGAAATGAGCAGTTCTTC.

The J gene is TRBJ2-1, the V gene TRBV11-2; 7 bases line up with TRBD2. The CDR3 is 12 residues long. J gave up 10 bases and V 4 bases, and 4 bases lay outside the gene matches. Germline values: CDR1 SGHAT, CDR2 FQNNGV. The CDR3 DNA follows: TGTGCCAGCAGCTCTGGGACTACAGAGCAGTTCTTC. Protein product: CASSSGTTEQFF.

The chain joins TRBV11-3 to TRBJ2-1; 7 bases map to TRBD2. The CDR3 length is 15 residues. The junction had 8 bases not matched to a gene; V was cut back by 0 bases and J by 9 bases. Germline CDR1 is SGHNT and CDR2 is YENEEA. The CDR3 coding sequence is TGTGCCAGCAGCTTAGAAGCGGGACTTATGGGTGAGCAGTTCTTC. Amino acids: CASSLEAGLMGEQFF. Supplemented by reference TRBV11-3 and TRBJ2-1, the full variable domain reads EAGVVQSPRYKIIEKKQPVAFWCNPISGHNTLYWYLQNLGQGPELLIRYENEEAVDDSQLPKDRFSAERLKGVDSTLKIQPAELGDSAVYLCASSLEAGLMGEQFFGPGTRLTVL.

This chain links TRBV6-5 with TRBJ1-1, with 8 positions matching TRBD1. CDR3 length: 13 residues. With V trimmed by 2 bases and J by 8 bases, 4 bases remained unmatched. CDR1 MNHEY and CDR2 SVGAGI come from the germline V gene. CDR3 bases: TGTGCCAGCAGTTACCGACAGGGGACCGAAGCTTTCTTT. Translation: CASSYRQGTEAFF.